The following is a T cell receptor (beta chain) sequence with its context. This CDR3 is built from 13 residues. Trimming took off 5 bases at V and 3 bases at J, with 12 bases between the two ends. Germline lookup yields CDR1 SQVTM and CDR2 ANQGSEA. These data come from a study of blood T cell repertoires in COVID-19. Study as a whole: From the United States, Italy and Spain came samples of acute and convalescent COVID-19.

Profiling relied on immunoSEQ multiplex PCR, and the TCRdb table lists in-frame clones only, not all of them. The repertoire includes 110,000 to 150,000 clones, about 86% of them detected once, and over 8% sits in the top ten. The specimen sequenced was peripheral blood. The sequence came from a woman aged 55-75 years with acute or convalescent COVID-19. This chain joins TRBV29-1 and TRBJ2-3; D might be TRBD2 (6 bases). CDR3 protein: CSVRRGGTDTQYF. In nucleotides, the CDR3 is TGCAGCGTTCGTAGAGGAGGGACAGATACGCAGTATTTT.